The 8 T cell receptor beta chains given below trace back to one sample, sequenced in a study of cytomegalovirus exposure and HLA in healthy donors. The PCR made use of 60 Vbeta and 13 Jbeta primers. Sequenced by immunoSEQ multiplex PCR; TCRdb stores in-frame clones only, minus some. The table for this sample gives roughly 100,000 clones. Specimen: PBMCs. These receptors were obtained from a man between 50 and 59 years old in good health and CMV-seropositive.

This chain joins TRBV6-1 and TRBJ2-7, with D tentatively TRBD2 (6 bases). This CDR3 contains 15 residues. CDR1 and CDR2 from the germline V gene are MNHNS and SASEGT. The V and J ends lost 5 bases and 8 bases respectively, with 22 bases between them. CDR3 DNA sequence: TGTGCCAGCAGTACCGGAGGGGCGACTACTTCGAAGCAGTACTTC. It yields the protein CASSTGGATTSKQYF.

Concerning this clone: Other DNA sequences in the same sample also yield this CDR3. CDR3 protein: CASSAGTSNTGELFF. The CDR3 DNA follows: TGTGCCAGCAGCGCAGGTACATCGAACACCGGGGAGCTGTTTTTT. V is TRBV9 and J is TRBJ2-2, with D hard to call. CDR1 is SGDLS, CDR2 YYNGEE, per germline. The V and J ends lost 3 bases and 0 bases respectively, with 9 bases between them. This CDR3 contains 15 residues.

The CDR3 loop is CASSETLADQETQYF. As DNA, the CDR3 is TGTGCCAGCAGTGAAACACTAGCGGACCAAGAGACCCAGTACTTC. The J gene is TRBJ2-5, the V gene TRBV6-1; TRBD2 agrees at 8 bases. In germline, CDR1 is MNHNS, CDR2 SASEGT. The CDR3 contains 15 residues. V shed 2 bases, J shed 0 bases, and the junction held 2 bases outside the gene matches.

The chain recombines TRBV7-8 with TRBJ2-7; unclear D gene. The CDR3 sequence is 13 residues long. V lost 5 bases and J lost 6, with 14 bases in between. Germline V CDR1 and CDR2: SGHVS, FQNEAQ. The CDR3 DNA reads TGTGCCAGCAGCCGGCTTCCGGGTATCGAGCAGTACTTC. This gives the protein CASSRLPGIEQYF.

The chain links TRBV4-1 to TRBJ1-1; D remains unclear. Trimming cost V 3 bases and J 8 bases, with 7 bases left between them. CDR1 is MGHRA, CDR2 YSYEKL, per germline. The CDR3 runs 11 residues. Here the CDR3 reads CASSQYSEAFF. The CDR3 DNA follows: TGCGCCAGCAGCCAGTACAGCGAAGCTTTCTTT.

CDR3: CAMGSDGGLQPQHF. CDR3 DNA sequence: TGTGCCATGGGCTCCGACGGGGGGCTCCAGCCCCAGCATTTT. The rearrangement uses TRBV10-3 and TRBJ1-5, with a weak D call TRBD1 (6 bases). The germline V gene encodes CDR1 ENHRY and CDR2 SYGVKD. The length of the CDR3 is 14 residues. V dropped 9 bases and J dropped 7 bases, with 19 bases sitting between them.

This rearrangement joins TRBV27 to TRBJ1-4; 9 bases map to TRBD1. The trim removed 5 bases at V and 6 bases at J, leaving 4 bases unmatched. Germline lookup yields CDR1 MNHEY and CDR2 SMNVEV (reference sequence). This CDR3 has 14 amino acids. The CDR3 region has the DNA TGTGCCAGCAGTAAGGGACAGGGTGATGAAAAACTGTTTTTT. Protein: CASSKGQGDEKLFF.

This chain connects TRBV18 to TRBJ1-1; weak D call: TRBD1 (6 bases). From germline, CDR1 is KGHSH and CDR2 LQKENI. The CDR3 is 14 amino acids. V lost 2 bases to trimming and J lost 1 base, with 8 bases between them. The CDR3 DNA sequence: TGTGCCAGCTCACCAGAAGGGGGGAACACTGAAGCTTTCTTT. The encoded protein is CASSPEGGNTEAFF.